This T cell receptor beta chain comes out of a study of identifying expanded T cells in peripheral blood. From germline, CDR1 is LNHNV and CDR2 YYDKDF (reference sequence). Trimming cost V 0 bases and J 0 bases, with 9 bases left between them. There are 15 residues in the CDR3. Data came from immunoSEQ multiplex PCR; TCRdb stores just in-frame clones and leaves some out. The repertoire holds about 85,000 clones, with 75% to 90% as singletons. During the collection period, no donor immune events like infections were recorded. The gene calls are TRBV15 and TRBJ2-7, with a weak D call TRBD1 (5 bases). This sequence was found in a person aged 18 to 75 in good health. The sequencing sample was made of blood. The CDR3 region is CATSRDGAYSYEQYF. The CDR3 DNA follows: TGTGCCACCAGCAGAGATGGGGCCTACTCCTACGAGCAGTACTTC.